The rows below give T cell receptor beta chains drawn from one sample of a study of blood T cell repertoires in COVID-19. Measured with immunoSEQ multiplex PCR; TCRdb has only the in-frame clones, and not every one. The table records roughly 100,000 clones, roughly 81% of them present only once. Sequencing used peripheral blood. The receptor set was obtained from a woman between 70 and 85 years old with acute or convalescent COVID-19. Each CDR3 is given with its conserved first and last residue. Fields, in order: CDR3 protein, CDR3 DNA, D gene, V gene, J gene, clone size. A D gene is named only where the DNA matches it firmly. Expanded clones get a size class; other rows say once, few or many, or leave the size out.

CDR3: CASLNLWTGNTEAFF
DNA: TGTGCCAGCTTAAACCTATGGACAGGTAACACTGAAGCTTTCTTT
D: TRBD1
V: TRBV18
J: TRBJ1-1
size: .

CDR3: CASRADRVALLSNQPQHF
DNA: TGTGCCAGCAGGGCCGACAGGGTGGCTCTCTTGAGCAATCAGCCCCAGCATTTT
D: TRBD1
V: TRBV28
J: TRBJ1-5
size: .

CDR3: CASRGGSYEQYF
DNA: TGTGCAAGCAGGGGCGGGTCCTACGAGCAGTACTTC
D: .
V: TRBV2
J: TRBJ2-7
size: .

CDR3: CAISESLAGGHEQYF
DNA: TGTGCCATCAGTGAGTCGCTAGCGGGAGGACACGAGCAGTACTTC
D: TRBD2
V: TRBV10-3
J: TRBJ2-7
size: .

CDR3: CASSQEARSSTDTQYF
DNA: TGCGCCAGCAGCCAAGAAGCTCGCTCTAGCACAGATACGCAGTATTTT
D: .
V: TRBV4-3
J: TRBJ2-3
size: .

CDR3: CASSVPPGRGNTGELFF
DNA: TGCGCCAGCAGTGTCCCCCCCGGTCGGGGGAACACCGGGGAGCTGTTTTTT
D: .
V: TRBV10-2
J: TRBJ2-2
size: .

CDR3: CASSMRSGSDTQYF
DNA: TGTGCCAGTAGTATGCGTAGCGGTTCAGATACGCAGTATTTT
D: .
V: TRBV19
J: TRBJ2-3
size: .

CDR3: CASSSLGLAGGRTDTQYF
DNA: TGTGCCAGCAGTTCCCTGGGGCTAGCGGGGGGCCGCACAGATACGCAGTATTTT
D: TRBD2
V: TRBV27
J: TRBJ2-3
size: .

CDR3: CASSLGQTVGYEQYF
DNA: TGTGCCAGCTCACTAGGACAGACGGTCGGCTACGAGCAGTACTTC
D: .
V: TRBV18
J: TRBJ2-7
size: .

CDR3: CASILQGYYGYTF
DNA: TGTGCCAGCATTCTACAGGGGTACTATGGCTACACCTTC
D: TRBD1
V: TRBV6-5
J: TRBJ1-2
size: .

CDR3: CSADGTSGYSYNEQFF
DNA: TGCAGCGCTGACGGTACTAGCGGTTACTCCTACAATGAGCAGTTCTTC
D: TRBD2
V: TRBV29-1
J: TRBJ2-1
size: .

CDR3: CASSPGTSGGEQFF
DNA: TGCGCCAGCAGCCCGGGGACTAGCGGGGGTGAGCAGTTCTTC
D: TRBD2
V: TRBV5-1
J: TRBJ2-1
size: once

CDR3: CASSLEGTSYEKLFF
DNA: TGCGCCAGCAGCTTGGAAGGGACATCTTATGAAAAACTGTTTTTT
D: .
V: TRBV5-1
J: TRBJ1-4
size: .

CDR3: CASSFRTGVGYTF
DNA: TGTGCCAGCAGCTTCCGGACAGGGGTTGGCTACACCTTC
D: TRBD1
V: TRBV7-3
J: TRBJ1-2
size: .

CDR3: CASSLKGGQGTGISQPQHF
DNA: TGTGCCAGCTCCCTTAAGGGGGGACAGGGGACGGGGATAAGCCAGCCCCAGCATTTT
D: TRBD1
V: TRBV18
J: TRBJ1-5
size: few

CDR3: CASSQSLAAYNEQFF
DNA: TGTGCCAGCAGCCAGAGTCTAGCCGCGTACAATGAGCAGTTCTTC
D: .
V: TRBV3-1/TRBV3-2
J: TRBJ2-1
size: .

CDR3: CASRDGTPMNTEAFF
DNA: TGTGCCAGTAGAGACGGGACACCTATGAACACTGAAGCTTTCTTT
D: .
V: TRBV19
J: TRBJ1-1
size: .

CDR3: CASSPTGVGYTIYF
DNA: TGTGCCAGCAGCCCCACGGGGGTAGGGTACACCATATATTTT
D: .
V: TRBV3-1/TRBV3-2
J: TRBJ1-3
size: .

CDR3: CASSLASTGELFF
DNA: TGTGCCAGCAGTTTAGCGTCCACCGGGGAGCTGTTTTTT
D: .
V: TRBV27
J: TRBJ2-2
size: .

CDR3: CASSLYTTGGGNGYTF
DNA: TGCGCCAGCAGCCTCTACACCACAGGGGGTGGGAACGGCTACACCTTC
D: TRBD1
V: TRBV4-3
J: TRBJ1-2
size: .

CDR3: CASSLGVAGPQNIQYF
DNA: TGTGCCAGCAGCTTGGGCGTGGCGGGGCCCCAAAACATTCAGTACTTC
D: .
V: TRBV7-2
J: TRBJ2-4
size: .

CDR3: CAWSPREPITEAFF
DNA: TGTGCCTGGAGCCCCCGGGAACCTATCACTGAAGCTTTCTTT
D: .
V: TRBV30
J: TRBJ1-1
size: .

CDR3: CAWNTGGNIQYF
DNA: TGTGCCTGGAACACAGGGGGAAACATTCAGTACTTC
D: TRBD1
V: TRBV30
J: TRBJ2-4
size: once

CDR3: CASSSQSGGGTDTQYF
DNA: TGTGCCAGCAGTTCTCAATCGGGAGGGGGCACAGATACGCAGTATTTT
D: TRBD2
V: TRBV6-2/TRBV6-3
J: TRBJ2-3
size: .

CDR3: CASSLEGRGTIYF
DNA: TGTGCCAGCAGCTTAGAGGGCCGGGGGACCATATATTTT
D: .
V: TRBV7-9
J: TRBJ1-3
size: .

CDR3: CASSRAGGTYNEQFF
DNA: TGTGCCAGCAGCCGGGCAGGGGGCACCTACAATGAGCAGTTCTTC
D: TRBD1
V: TRBV7-2
J: TRBJ2-1
size: .

CDR3: CASSNLGGLGNQPQHF
DNA: TGTGCCAGCAGTAACTTGGGGGGGCTGGGCAATCAGCCCCAGCATTTT
D: .
V: TRBV2
J: TRBJ1-5
size: .

CDR3: CASSPGPGNTIYF
DNA: TGCGCCAGCAGCCCAGGGCCTGGAAACACCATATATTTT
D: .
V: TRBV4-3
J: TRBJ1-3
size: .

CDR3: CATSEPGQGGGYTF
DNA: TGTGCCACCAGTGAACCGGGACAGGGTGGTGGCTACACCTTC
D: TRBD1
V: TRBV24-1
J: TRBJ1-2
size: .

CDR3: CATSGQFEHRGAVF
DNA: TGTGCCACCAGCGGACAGTTCGAACACCGGGGAGCTGTTTTT
D: .
V: TRBV24-1
J: TRBJ2-2
size: .

CDR3: CASRGQAGSYEQYF
DNA: TGTGCCAGCAGGGGACAGGCGGGATCCTACGAGCAGTACTTC
D: TRBD1
V: TRBV2
J: TRBJ2-7
size: .

CDR3: CASSYGQAVGGYTF
DNA: TGTGCCAGCAGTTACGGACAGGCCGTGGGCGGCTACACCTTC
D: TRBD1
V: TRBV6-5
J: TRBJ1-2
size: .

CDR3: CASSFSLDNEQFF
DNA: TGTGCCAGCAGCTTTTCCCTAGACAATGAGCAGTTCTTC
D: .
V: TRBV11-2
J: TRBJ2-1
size: .

CDR3: CASSARTGGGTDTQYF
DNA: TGCGCCAGCAGCGCCCGGACAGGGGGAGGCACAGATACGCAGTATTTT
D: TRBD1
V: TRBV4-1
J: TRBJ2-3
size: .

CDR3: CAWKRTGEGGYTF
DNA: TGTGCCTGGAAAAGGACAGGGGAAGGTGGCTACACCTTC
D: TRBD1
V: TRBV30
J: TRBJ1-2
size: .

CDR3: CASSYVGREYF
DNA: TGTGCCAGCAGTTACGTCGGCAGGGAGTACTTC
D: .
V: TRBV6-5
J: TRBJ2-7
size: .

CDR3: CASSISGAGEAFF
DNA: TGTGCCAGTAGTATATCAGGGGCGGGTGAAGCTTTCTTT
D: .
V: TRBV19
J: TRBJ1-1
size: .

CDR3: CASSEGHRNTIYF
DNA: TGTGCCAGCAGCGAAGGACACCGAAACACCATATATTTT
D: .
V: TRBV7-2
J: TRBJ1-3
size: .

CDR3: CASSRGPATGELFF
DNA: TGTGCCAGCAGTCGTGGGCCGGCGACCGGGGAGCTGTTTTTT
D: .
V: TRBV27
J: TRBJ2-2
size: .

CDR3: CASSPPGQGGAFF
DNA: TGTGCCAGCAGCCCCCCCGGACAGGGGGGCGCTTTCTTT
D: TRBD1
V: TRBV3-1/TRBV3-2
J: TRBJ1-1
size: .

CDR3: CASSLEGLAGGYNEQFF
DNA: TGCGCCAGCAGCTTGGAGGGACTAGCGGGGGGGTACAATGAGCAGTTCTTC
D: TRBD2
V: TRBV5-1
J: TRBJ2-1
size: .

CDR3: CASSYRGGNQPQHF
DNA: TGTGCCAGCAGTTACCGGGGAGGGAATCAGCCCCAGCATTTT
D: .
V: TRBV6-6
J: TRBJ1-5
size: .

CDR3: CASSYPTDNSNQPQHF
DNA: TGTGCCAGCAGTTACCCGACAGACAATAGCAATCAGCCCCAGCATTTT
D: .
V: TRBV6-6
J: TRBJ1-5
size: .

CDR3: CASSLRGSGRTYNEQFF
DNA: TGTGCCAGCAGCTTACGCGGTAGCGGGAGAACCTACAATGAGCAGTTCTTC
D: TRBD2
V: TRBV11-2
J: TRBJ2-1
size: .

CDR3: CASSPGQGGSYNEQFF
DNA: TGTGCCAGCTCACCGGGACAGGGTGGGTCCTACAATGAGCAGTTCTTC
D: TRBD1
V: TRBV18
J: TRBJ2-1
size: .

CDR3: CAISDPTSLGTQYF
DNA: TGTGCCATCAGTGACCCCACTAGCCTTGGGACCCAGTACTTC
D: .
V: TRBV10-3
J: TRBJ2-5
size: .